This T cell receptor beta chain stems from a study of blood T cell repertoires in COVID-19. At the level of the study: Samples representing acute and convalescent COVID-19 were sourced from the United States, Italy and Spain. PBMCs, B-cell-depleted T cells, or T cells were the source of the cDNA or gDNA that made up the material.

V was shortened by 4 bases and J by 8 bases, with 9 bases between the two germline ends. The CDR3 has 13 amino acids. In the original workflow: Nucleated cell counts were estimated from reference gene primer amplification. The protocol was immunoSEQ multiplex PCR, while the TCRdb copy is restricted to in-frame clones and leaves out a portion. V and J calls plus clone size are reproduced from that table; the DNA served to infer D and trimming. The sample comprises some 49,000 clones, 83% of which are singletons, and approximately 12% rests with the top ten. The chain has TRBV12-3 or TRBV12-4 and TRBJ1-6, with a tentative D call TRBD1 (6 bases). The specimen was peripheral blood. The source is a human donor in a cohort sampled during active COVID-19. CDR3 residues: CASSSHRDSPLHF. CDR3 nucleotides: TGTGCCAGCAGTTCCCACAGGGATTCACCCCTCCACTTT.